These 30 T cell receptor beta chains were all obtained from the same sample, sequenced in a study of T-cell reconstitution after alpha-beta-depleted transplantation in children. This sample's TCRbeta library carried unique molecular identifier barcodes. MiXCR, run by TCRdb on the PCR reads, gives a single entry per CDR3 protein. The sample has 100,000 or so distinct CDR3 sequences; around 7.8% are singletons. The material was PBMCs, obtained before TCRalphabeta/CD19-depleted stem cell transplant. Receptors were obtained from a boy aged 2-15 years with acute lymphoblastic leukemia, due to receive a stem cell transplant.

This clonotype was recorded many times. V usage is TRBV27 and J usage is TRBJ1-2; D is uncertain. This CDR3 comprises 13 residues. Germline lookup yields CDR1 MNHEY and CDR2 SMNVEV (reference sequence). V lost 3 bases to trimming and J lost 6 bases, with 11 bases between them. The CDR3 loop is CASSLGGFDGYTF. The DNA of the CDR3 is TGTGCCAGCAGTTTGGGAGGGTTTGATGGCTACACCTTC.

This clonotype was counted at least ten times. The chain employs TRBV5-1 and TRBJ2-3, with 7 bases that match TRBD2. This CDR3 is built from 16 residues. Germline-derived CDR1 and CDR2 are SGHRS and YFSETQ. J was trimmed by 5 bases and V by 3 bases; bases with no gene match: 12. CDR3 loop: CASSSEGLAARDTQYF. In DNA, the CDR3 is TGCGCCAGCAGCTCCGAGGGGCTAGCGGCGCGAGATACGCAGTATTTT. Together with reference TRBV5-1 and TRBJ2-3, the CDR3 gives the full variable domain: KAGVTQTPRYLIKTRGQQVTLSCSPISGHRSVSWYQQTPGQGLQFLFEYFSETQRNKGNFPGRFSGRQFSNSRSEMNVSTLELGDSALYLCASSSEGLAARDTQYFGPGTRLTVL.

This clonotype has a count of ten or more. The chain is built from TRBV12-3 or TRBV12-4 and TRBJ2-5; perhaps TRBD1 as D (6 bases). The CDR3 covers 12 residues. Trimming left V 2 bases short and J 5 bases short, with 6 bases between. The DNA of the CDR3 is TGTGCCAGCAGTTTACAGGGGGAGACCCAGTACTTC. Translating it yields CASSLQGETQYF.

In its sample, this clonotype was seen many times. The CDR3, as DNA: TGTGCCAGCAGTCCCCTAGCAGATACGCAGTATTTT. Translating gives CASSPLADTQYF. This rearrangement joins TRBV28 to TRBJ2-3; D gene unclear. The CDR3 runs 12 residues. V was shortened by 5 bases and J by 4 bases, with 7 bases between the two germline ends. Germline CDR1 and CDR2: MDHEN and SYDVKM.

The table lists this clonotype with a few counts. The rearrangement joins TRBV4-1 to TRBJ1-2, with D possibly being TRBD1 (5 bases). Trimming removed 1 base at V and 7 bases at J, with 13 bases between. Germline assignment: CDR1 MGHRA and CDR2 YSYEKL. The length of the CDR3 is 14 residues. This CDR3 is CASSQGAAGTGYTF. Here the CDR3 DNA reads TGCGCCAGCAGCCAAGGTGCAGCAGGGACTGGCTACACCTTC.

This clonotype has ten or more counts. The chain joins TRBV7-2 to TRBJ2-7; 8 positions agree with TRBD2. CDR1 is SGHTA and CDR2 is FQGNSA in the germline V gene. The CDR3 contains 16 residues. V lost 4 bases to trimming and J lost 0 bases; unmatched junction nucleotides: 8. The CDR3 here is CASSWGAGASSYEQYF. As DNA, the CDR3 is TGTGCCAGCAGCTGGGGAGCGGGGGCGAGCTCCTACGAGCAGTACTTC.

The sample holds many counts of this clonotype. V is TRBV9 and J is TRBJ2-1, with 8 bases lining up with TRBD2. Germline V gives CDR1 SGDLS, CDR2 YYNGEE. The CDR3 has 14 amino acids. The ends lost 0 bases at V and 6 bases at J; junction bases unmatched: 2. Here the CDR3 DNA reads TGTGCCAGCAGCGTAGTAGCGGGGACCAATGAGCAGTTCTTC. As protein: CASSVVAGTNEQFF.

The chain combines TRBV2 with TRBJ2-1; 10 bases line up with TRBD2. Germline V gene data show CDR1 as SNHLY and CDR2 as FYNNEI. Losses at the gene ends were 10 bases for V and 3 bases for J; bases not matched to a gene: 9. The CDR3 has 15 amino acids. The CDR3 loop reads CAILLAGQYYNEQFF. CDR3 DNA: TGTGCCATCTTACTAGCGGGACAATACTACAATGAGCAGTTCTTC.

This clonotype was seen many times. The V and J genes are TRBV29-1 and TRBJ2-7; D not certain. The V gene lost 0 bases and the J gene lost 5 bases, with 8 bases spanning the gap. Germline V CDR1 and CDR2: SQVTM, ANQGSEA. The CDR3 consists of 12 residues. CDR3: CSVEEGSDEQYF. The CDR3 DNA sequence: TGCAGCGTTGAAGAGGGATCCGACGAGCAGTACTTC.

Ten or more counts support this clonotype. J is TRBJ1-1 and V is TRBV5-6; D may be TRBD1 (5 bases). The CDR3 has 13 amino acids. The germline V gene has CDR1 SGHDT and CDR2 YYEEEE. V dropped 0 bases and J dropped 6 bases, with 9 bases sitting between them. The CDR3 is CASSLVWDPEAFF. In nucleotides, the CDR3 is TGTGCCAGCAGCTTGGTTTGGGACCCTGAAGCTTTCTTT.

The V call is TRBV12-3 or TRBV12-4, the J call TRBJ2-7; D is possibly TRBD2 (6 bases). There are 12 residues in the CDR3. The V and J ends lost 8 bases and 5 bases respectively, with 13 bases between them. The CDR3 sequence: CASGEDENEQYF. CDR3 DNA sequence: TGTGCCAGCGGGGAGGACGAGAACGAGCAGTACTTC.

This clonotype has a count of ten or more. The rearrangement links TRBV20-1 to TRBJ1-1; D not certain. The CDR3 totals 15 residues. Trimming pared 0 bases from V and 4 bases from J, leaving 15 bases between. Germline values: CDR1 DFQATT, CDR2 SNEGSKA (reference sequence). The CDR3 region has the DNA TGCAGTGCTAGAGAAGTAGATGCCTGGACCACTGAAGCTTTCTTT. Residues: CSAREVDAWTTEAFF.

The rearrangement joins TRBV6-1 to TRBJ1-1; D possibly corresponds to TRBD1 (6 bases). The CDR3 has 16 residues. Trimming stripped 5 bases from V and 3 bases from J, with 19 bases between. Germline values: CDR1 MNHNS, CDR2 SASEGT. DNA for the CDR3: TGTGCCAGCAGTCATCCGACAGGTTCAAGCTACACTGAAGCTTTCTTT. Its protein is CASSHPTGSSYTEAFF.

This clonotype was seen a few times. A clone one base away is much larger, so this may be a read error. This sequence joins TRBV7-7 and TRBJ2-7; D uncertain. CDR1 is SSHAT, CDR2 FNYEAQ, per germline (reference sequence). V was trimmed by 5 bases and J by 2 bases, leaving 4 bases between them. The CDR3 contains 11 residues. CDR3 nucleotide sequence: TGTGCCAGCAGCCCCCCCTACGAGCAGTACTTC. It yields the protein CASSPPYEQYF.

This clonotype has at least ten counts. The rearrangement joins TRBV5-1 to TRBJ2-5; D unresolved. Germline V gene data show CDR1 as SGHRS and CDR2 as YFSETQ. V lost 0 bases, J lost 3 bases, and 6 bases lay in between. This CDR3 is 13 amino acids long. CDR3 coding DNA: TGCGCCAGCAGCTTGGGAGAAAAAGAGACCCAGTACTTC. Its translation: CASSLGEKETQYF.

With respect to this clonotype: Just one base apart from a much larger clone, this may be a read error. Because it lacks the conserved phenylalanine or tryptophan at the end, this CDR3 is likely a read error. The rearrangement joins TRBV18 to TRBJ2-1; D is unresolved. CDR3 length: 12 residues. CDR1 is KGHSH, CDR2 LQKENI, per germline. V was trimmed by 0 bases and J by 9 bases, leaving 6 bases between them. CDR3 nucleotide sequence: TGTGCCAGCTCACCACCGATCAGTGAGCAGTTCTCC. Its translation is CASSPPISEQFS.

Turning to this clonotype: A much larger clone differs by one base, so this may be a read error. The CDR3 carries no conserved terminal phenylalanine or tryptophan, so it likely arises from a read error. The chain combines TRBV10-3 with TRBJ2-1; perhaps TRBD2 as D (6 bases). Germline values: CDR1 ENHRY, CDR2 SYGVKD. V lost 6 bases to trimming and J lost 4 bases, with 16 bases between them. This CDR3 is 15 amino acids long. In DNA form, the CDR3 reads TGTGCCATCAGGGGGGGTCTAGAAGGATACAATGAGCAGTTCTAC. Translating gives CAIRGGLEGYNEQFY.

In regard to this clonotype: This sequence may be a read error, since a much larger clone differs from it by one base. The chain employs TRBV15 and TRBJ2-7; 12 bases match TRBD1. V lost 5 bases to trimming and J lost 11 bases; unmatched junction nucleotides: 7. Per germline, CDR1 LNHNV and CDR2 YYDKDF (reference sequence). CDR3 length: 13 amino acids. The CDR3 nucleotides read TGTGCCACCAGCCGGGACAGGGGGCGGGAGGAGTACTTC. Its translation: CATSRDRGREEYF.

This clonotype is termed medium-sized (0.01 to 0.1%). The V and J genes are TRBV27 and TRBJ2-1; maybe TRBD2 (5 bases). CDR1 is MNHEY and CDR2 is SMNVEV in the germline V gene (reference sequence). This CDR3 has 12 amino acids. V was cut by 6 bases and J by 8 bases, with 11 bases left in between. CDR3 amino acids: CASSRGGDEQFF. The CDR3, as DNA: TGTGCCAGCAGCCGGGGTGGGGATGAGCAGTTCTTC.

The chain links TRBV6-2 or TRBV6-3 to TRBJ2-7, with TRBD1 matching 9 bases. After removal of 6 bases from V and 4 bases from J, the junction contained 7 bases not matched to a gene. The CDR3 is 14 residues long. Germline lookup yields CDR1 MNHEY and CDR2 SVGEGT. CDR3 loop: CASRRGTGLYEQYF. In DNA form, the CDR3 reads TGTGCCAGCAGACGCGGGACAGGGCTGTACGAGCAGTACTTC.

This clonotype occurred a few times. The chain couples TRBV5-1 to TRBJ1-2, with D maybe TRBD1 (5 bases). CDR3 length equals 14 residues. The germline V and J ends were trimmed by 6 bases and 0 bases, with 12 bases remaining between them. The V gene's germline CDR1 is SGHRS and CDR2 YFSETQ. The CDR3 DNA sequence: TGCGCCAGCACATTCGGAGGGGCTAACTATGGCTACACCTTC. Residues: CASTFGGANYGYTF.

This clonotype was counted ten times or more. This rearrangement joins TRBV20-1 to TRBJ2-2; possible D gene TRBD1, 5 bases. This CDR3 has 13 residues. Germline-derived CDR1 and CDR2 are DFQATT and SNEGSKA (reference sequence). Deletions cut 6 bases from V and 4 bases from J, with 12 bases between. The CDR3 coding sequence is TGCAGTGCCACCAGCAGGGCCACCGGGGAGCTGTTTTTT. This translates into CSATSRATGELFF.

For this clonotype: Given a much more abundant clone one base away, this may be a read error. The V and J genes are TRBV2 and TRBJ2-1; 9 nucleotides align to TRBD2. The CDR3 runs to 16 residues. CDR1 is SNHLY and CDR2 is FYNNEI in the germline V gene. CDR3 region: CVSSSATSGSYNEQFF. The CDR3 bases are TGTGTCAGCAGTTCTGCTACTAGCGGGTCCTACAATGAGCAGTTCTTC.

This clonotype was observed many times. The V call is TRBV20-1, the J call TRBJ2-2; no firm D call. Germline CDR1 reads DFQATT; CDR2 reads SNEGSKA (reference sequence). CDR3 length: 15 amino acids. The V end was cut by 5 bases, the J end by 7 bases, with 20 bases between. The CDR3 DNA reads as TGCAGTGCTTCCCCCCGACGTGGTACTGGCGGGGAGCTGTTTTTT. It translates to CSASPRRGTGGELFF.

Many counts were recorded for this clonotype. The chain joins TRBV5-5 to TRBJ2-1, with D tentatively TRBD1 or TRBD2 (7 bases each). Between the trimmed V and J ends, which lost 0 bases and 10 bases, there was a span of 14 bases. This CDR3 is 14 amino acids long. Germline CDR1 reads SGHKS; CDR2 reads YYEKEE (reference sequence). The chain's CDR3 is CASSLVPGGDEQFF. CDR3 coding DNA: TGTGCCAGCAGCTTGGTGCCAGGGGGGGACGAGCAGTTCTTC.

This clonotype was recorded many times. The chain joins TRBV20-1 to TRBJ2-3, with a tentative D call TRBD2 (7 bases). Per the germline V gene, CDR1 is DFQATT and CDR2 is SNEGSKA (reference sequence). The CDR3 has 13 amino acids. Deletions cut 8 bases from V and 3 bases from J, with 15 bases between. The CDR3 region is CSPLGGQTDTQYF. The CDR3 DNA is TGCAGTCCCTTGGGGGGGCAAACAGATACGCAGTATTTT.

This clonotype was counted between two and nine times. The chain recombines TRBV6-1 with TRBJ1-1; possible D gene TRBD1, 5 bases. CDR3 length: 14 residues. The V gene's germline CDR1 is MNHNS and CDR2 SASEGT. Between the trimmed V and J ends, which lost 6 bases and 3 bases, there was a span of 14 bases. CDR3 DNA: TGTGCCAGCAGCCGCTTTCGAGGGGACACTGAAGCTTTCTTT. It translates to CASSRFRGDTEAFF.

There are a few counts of this clonotype. The gene calls are TRBV6-6 and TRBJ2-2, with D hard to call. The CDR3 runs to 11 residues. V shed 5 bases and J shed 7 bases, with 5 bases lying between them. Germline V lookup: CDR1 MNHNY, CDR2 SVGAGI (reference sequence). As DNA, the CDR3 is TGTGCCAGCAGTGTGGGCGGGGAGCTGTTTTTT. Amino acid sequence: CASSVGGELFF.

The CDR3 region has the DNA TGTGCCAGCTCAAAATCCAGGGGGCACACCGGGGAGCTGTTTTTT. This gives the protein CASSKSRGHTGELFF. V is TRBV18 and J is TRBJ2-2; TRBD1 matches 8 bases. V lost 5 bases, J lost 3 bases, and 5 bases stayed unmatched. Looked up from germline, CDR1 is KGHSH and CDR2 is LQKENI. The CDR3 is 15 residues long.

The table lists this clonotype with many counts. The V gene is TRBV20-1, the J gene TRBJ2-5; TRBD2 matches at 11 bases. V gave up 3 bases and J gave up 0 bases; unmatched junction bases: 6. There are 16 residues in the CDR3. CDR1 is DFQATT and CDR2 is SNEGSKA in the germline V gene (reference sequence). Written as DNA, the CDR3 is TGCAGTGCTAGTGAACTAGCGGGGGATTACCAAGAGACCCAGTACTTC. It is translated as CSASELAGDYQETQYF.